The 20 T cell receptor beta chains below come from one sample, sequenced in a study of post-analysis software for immune sequencing data. General study findings and limits: Roughly 5 TRBV segments (TRBV5-6, TRBV5-1 and TRBV20-1 among them) occurred more frequently in patients than in controls.

Their recognized antigens are unknown. Each TCR beta cDNA library carried unique molecular identifiers. MiXCR, run by TCRdb on the PCR reads, gives a single entry per CDR3 protein. The sample comprises about 760,000 distinct CDR3 sequences, 25% to 30% of which are singletons, and approximately 0.55% rests with the top ten. The specimen was blood. The origin of the receptors is a girl under 18 with multiple sclerosis.

The genes are TRBV19 and TRBJ1-2, with D maybe TRBD1 (5 bases). The CDR3 length is 16 residues. Germline CDR1 reads LNHDA; CDR2 reads SQIVND (reference sequence). V shed 6 bases and J shed 0 bases, with 17 bases lying between them. The CDR3 protein is CASSRQVRDPNYGYTF. CDR3 sequence (DNA): TGTGCCAGTAGCCGCCAGGTCCGGGACCCTAACTATGGCTACACCTTC.

The chain uses TRBV9 and TRBJ1-1; TRBD1 is a possible D gene (5 bases). V lost 5 bases to trimming and J lost 0 bases, with 8 bases between them. The CDR3 runs to 13 residues. Germline V gives CDR1 SGDLS, CDR2 YYNGEE. The CDR3 protein is CASRATVNTEAFF. The DNA for the CDR3 is TGTGCCAGCAGGGCGACAGTGAACACTGAAGCTTTCTTT.

The chain has TRBV19 and TRBJ1-1, with 10 bases aligning to TRBD1. The germline V gene encodes CDR1 LNHDA and CDR2 SQIVND (reference sequence). This CDR3 region has 13 residues. V dropped 9 bases and J dropped 3; count of bases not matched to a gene: 4. The DNA of the CDR3 is TGTGCCAGCTCTGACAGGGGGCACACTGAAGCTTTCTTT. This sequence encodes CASSDRGHTEAFF.

The genes are TRBV3-1 and TRBJ2-7; D is tentatively TRBD1 or TRBD2 (5 bases each). Deletions cut 2 bases from V and 1 base from J, with 12 bases between. Germline lookup yields CDR1 LGHDT and CDR2 YNNKEL (reference sequence). The CDR3 covers 15 residues. The CDR3 sequence: CASSQNPGPSYEQYF. In DNA, the CDR3 is TGTGCCAGCAGCCAAAACCCGGGACCATCCTACGAGCAGTACTTC.

This chain uses TRBV7-9 with TRBJ1-2; D remains ambiguous. This CDR3 spans 10 amino acids. V dropped 8 bases and J dropped 7 bases, with 8 bases sitting between them. Germline CDR1 SEHNR, CDR2 FQNEAQ (reference sequence). The CDR3 bases are TGTGCCAGCGAGTTCGGTGGCTACACCTTC. Translating it yields CASEFGGYTF.

The rearrangement joins TRBV20-1 to TRBJ2-3; 8 bases line up with TRBD2. The CDR3 totals 14 residues. V was clipped by 3 bases and J by 2 bases; unmatched bases: 4. From germline, CDR1 is DFQATT and CDR2 SNEGSKA (reference sequence). In nucleotides, the CDR3 is TGCAGTGCTAGGGCGGGAGGCCCCACAGATACGCAGTATTTT. Protein sequence: CSARAGGPTDTQYF.

The rearrangement links TRBV20-1 to TRBJ2-2; D assignment may be TRBD1 or TRBD2 (5 bases each). V lost 3 bases and J 8 bases, leaving 19 bases between the germline ends. The CDR3 consists of 15 residues. Germline CDR1 is DFQATT and CDR2 is SNEGSKA (reference sequence). DNA for the CDR3: TGCAGTGCTAGTCCCCCGGCCCGGGGCTTGGGGGAGCTGTTTTTT. Residues: CSASPPARGLGELFF.

This clonotype has more than one count but fewer than ten. The rearrangement uses TRBV15 and TRBJ2-7, with D uncertain. CDR3 length equals 11 residues. Deletions cut 3 bases from V and 5 bases from J, with 5 bases between. The germline CDR1 and CDR2 sequences are LNHNV and YYDKDF (reference sequence). The CDR3 reads CATSSADEQYF. Written as DNA, the CDR3 is TGTGCCACCAGCAGTGCGGACGAGCAGTACTTC.

This clonotype was seen only a few times. This rearrangement joins TRBV3-1 to TRBJ2-7; TRBD2 matches 15 bases. CDR1 is LGHDT, CDR2 YNNKEL, per germline (reference sequence). V was pared by 1 base and J by 1 base, with 2 bases of the junction left unmatched. The CDR3 is made up of 17 amino acids. The CDR3 loop is CASSQGTSGRVSYEQYF. The CDR3 region has the DNA TGTGCCAGCAGCCAAGGGACTAGCGGGAGGGTGTCCTACGAGCAGTACTTC.

In this sample, this clonotype turned up a few times. Here the CDR3 DNA reads TGCGCCAGCAGCCTGAGGGGGACCGCCCCCGGTGAGCAGTTCTTC. Translated: CASSLRGTAPGEQFF. V gene TRBV5-1 combines with J gene TRBJ2-1; D is perhaps TRBD1 (6 bases). Germline V gene lookup returns CDR1 SGHRS and CDR2 YFSETQ. With 4 bases removed from V and 9 bases from J, the gap between germline ends came to 20 bases. The CDR3 sequence is 15 residues long.

In the case of this clonotype: The junction does not match germline at one end; this may be a read error. The CDR3 DNA reads as TGCAGTGTGCGGGAGGGCCACGCAGATGCGCAGTATTTT. As protein: CSVREGHADAQYF. V usage is TRBV20-1 and J usage is TRBJ2-3; 9 bases are shared with TRBD2. CDR1 DFQATT and CDR2 SNEGSKA come from the germline V gene (reference sequence). The CDR3 has 13 amino acids.

The chain combines TRBV29-1 with TRBJ1-2; perhaps TRBD1 as D (6 bases). The V gene's germline CDR1 is SQVTM and CDR2 ANQGSEA. V dropped 3 bases and J dropped 12 bases, with 23 bases sitting between them. This CDR3 is 14 amino acids long. The CDR3 coding sequence is TGCAGCGTTGATGTATCGGGACAACAGGGCGGCCACACCTTC. It is translated as CSVDVSGQQGGHTF.

This clonotype was seen at least ten times. The rearrangement links TRBV3-1 to TRBJ1-2; 7 bases are shared with TRBD1. Germline CDR1 and CDR2: LGHDT and YNNKEL (reference sequence). After removal of 1 base from V and 2 bases from J, the junction contained 4 bases not matched to a gene. This CDR3 is 15 amino acids long. Here the CDR3 reads CASSQGYRGNYGYTF. CDR3 in DNA: TGTGCCAGCAGCCAAGGATACAGGGGCAACTATGGCTACACCTTC.

With respect to this clonotype: The germline gene is not matched at one end of the junction; a read error may be the cause. The chain couples TRBV7-7 to TRBJ2-5; 11 bases map to TRBD2. CDR1 SSHAT and CDR2 FNYEAQ come from the germline V gene (reference sequence). The CDR3 is 15 amino acids. Here the CDR3 DNA reads TGTGCTAGCAGCTTAGCGGGGGGGCGTGGAGAGACCCAGTACTTC. Amino acids: CASSLAGGRGETQYF.

This clonotype was seen a handful of times. The chain joins TRBV7-9 to TRBJ1-6, with a tentative D call TRBD1 (5 bases). Germline assignment: CDR1 SEHNR and CDR2 FQNEAQ (reference sequence). The CDR3 spans 15 residues. The V and J ends lost 1 base and 3 bases respectively, with 7 bases between them. CDR3 protein: CASSLGDGYNSPLHF. DNA for the CDR3: TGTGCCAGCAGCTTAGGGGACGGCTATAATTCACCCCTCCACTTT.

J is TRBJ1-5 and V is TRBV11-2; D is ambiguous. V was trimmed by 5 bases and J by 5 bases, leaving 10 bases between them. There are 13 residues in the CDR3. CDR1 and CDR2 (germline): SGHAT, FQNNGV. The CDR3 loop is CASSLWVDQPQHF. In nucleotides, the CDR3 is TGTGCCAGCAGCCTGTGGGTGGATCAGCCCCAGCATTTT.

V gene TRBV3-1 combines with J gene TRBJ2-1; D is possibly TRBD2 (6 bases). The V and J ends lost 0 bases and 3 bases respectively, with 15 bases between them. Germline CDR1 and CDR2: LGHDT and YNNKEL (reference sequence). The CDR3 loop spans 17 amino acids. Here the CDR3 reads CASSQERGVNLYNEQFF. CDR3 DNA sequence: TGTGCCAGCAGCCAAGAGCGCGGGGTTAACCTCTACAATGAGCAGTTCTTC.

This clonotype came up a few times. The chain has TRBV5-1 and TRBJ1-1, with D hard to call. Trimming removed 5 bases at V and 3 bases at J, with 14 bases between. The CDR3 has 14 amino acids. Germline CDR1 reads SGHRS; CDR2 reads YFSETQ. CDR3 region: CASRLRNRDTEAFF. The CDR3 region has the DNA TGCGCCAGCAGGTTAAGGAACCGGGACACTGAAGCTTTCTTT.

This clonotype has a handful of counts. The rearrangement joins TRBV27 to TRBJ1-6; D ambiguous. Germline CDR1 and CDR2: MNHEY and SMNVEV (reference sequence). The V gene lost 6 bases and the J gene lost 11 bases, with 11 bases spanning the gap. CDR3 length: 12 residues. The DNA of the CDR3 is TGTGCCAGCAGCTCTTGGCCCACACCCCTCCACTTT. It translates to CASSSWPTPLHF.

This clonotype was found a few times. This may arise from a read error, as a much more abundant clone is one base away. The V call is TRBV12-3 or TRBV12-4, the J call TRBJ2-7; 9 bases map to TRBD2. This CDR3 spans 17 amino acids. This CDR3 reads CAGSSPPVSGRPYEQYF. CDR3 sequence (DNA): TGTGCCGGCAGTTCACCCCCGGTAAGCGGGAGGCCCTACGAGCAGTACTTC.